The rows below give T cell receptor beta chains drawn from one sample of a study of T cells in Graves' hyperthyroidism and ophthalmopathy. TCRdb itself ran the multiplex PCR reads through MiXCR, one entry per CDR3 protein. The repertoire consists of around 610,000 distinct CDR3 sequences, with roughly 14% occurring once and the leading ten covering approximately 4.3%. Material: blood. The receptors stem from a woman aged 40 to 55 with Graves' ophthalmopathy. Both conserved end residues are part of each CDR3. D genes are given only for firm matches. Clone size appears in some rows only: once, few, many, or a class for an expanded clone.

>.|TRBJ2-7|TRBV3-1|.
TGTGCCAGCAGCCAAGAGGGGGCGGGTCCGCCCTACGAGCAGTACTTC
CASSQEGAGPPYEQYF
>many|TRBJ1-1|TRBV25-1|.
TGTGCCAGCAGTGAATATGCGAAGGGTTGTTCAGGCATGAACACTGAAGCTTTCTTT
CASSEYAKGCSGMNTEAFF
>many|TRBJ1-1|TRBV11-2|.
TGTGCCAGCAGCTTATCGGACAAGGACACTGAAGCTTTCTTT
CASSLSDKDTEAFF
>many|TRBJ2-7|TRBV12-3/TRBV12-4|.
TGTGCCAGCAGTTTGACCGGGCCGGCCTACGAGCAGTACTTC
CASSLTGPAYEQYF
>many|TRBJ1-1|TRBV12-3/TRBV12-4|.
TGTGCCAGCACCCGGGACTCCCGACCGGGCACTGAAGCTTTCTTT
CASTRDSRPGTEAFF
>few|TRBJ2-2|TRBV5-1|TRBD2
TGCGCCAGCAGCTTGCTAGCGGGAAGATCTGAGGAGCTGTTTTTT
CASSLLAGRSEELFF
>many|TRBJ1-1|TRBV7-9|.
TGTGCCAGCAGCTTAGACCGACAGAACACTGAAGCTTTCTTT
CASSLDRQNTEAFF
>many|TRBJ1-2|TRBV25-1|.
TGTGCCAGCAGCACACATCAAACAAGAGATTATGGCTACACCTTC
CASSTHQTRDYGYTF
>.|TRBJ1-1|TRBV19|.
TGTGCCAGTAGTATAGACCCAGGGGCCGGGACTGAAGCTTTCTTT
CASSIDPGAGTEAFF
>.|TRBJ2-5|TRBV3-1|.
TGTGCCAGCAGCCAAGATAATGTGGAGACCCAGTACTTC
CASSQDNVETQYF
>few|TRBJ1-2|TRBV6-5|.
TGTGCCAGCAGTTACGACACAATTTATGGCTACACCTTC
CASSYDTIYGYTF
>many|TRBJ2-1|TRBV6-5|TRBD2
TGTGCCAGCAGACCAGCTAGCGGGAGTTCCTACAATGAGCAGTTCTTC
CASRPASGSSYNEQFF
>many|TRBJ2-6|TRBV13|TRBD1
TGTGCCAGCAGCAGGACCGTGGGGACAGGGGGCGCGTGGGGGGCCAACGTCCTGACTTTC
CASSRTVGTGGAWGANVLTF
>few|TRBJ2-5|TRBV29-1|TRBD2
TGCAGCGTTGCCGAAACTAGCGGGAGGTCAGAGACCCAGTACTTC
CSVAETSGRSETQYF
>many|TRBJ2-5|TRBV6-5|.
TGTGCCAGCAGGACAACAGTCCTCCGAGAGACCCAGTACTTC
CASRTTVLRETQYF
>.|TRBJ2-7|TRBV7-9|TRBD2
TGTGCCAGCAGCTCGAGCCGGGGGGGAATAGACGACGAGCAGTACTTC
CASSSSRGGIDDEQYF
>many|TRBJ1-1|TRBV10-3|.
TGTGCCATCAGTGACTTTGACTTGAACACTGAAGCTTTCTTT
CAISDFDLNTEAFF
>many|TRBJ1-2|TRBV6-1|.
TGTGCCAGCAGTGAATCTATCCTGGGGGCCTATGGCTACACCTTC
CASSESILGAYGYTF
>many|TRBJ2-5|TRBV11-2|TRBD2
TGTGCCAGCAGCGCTGGGACTAGCGGGCTAGTGGGGACCCAGTACTTC
CASSAGTSGLVGTQYF
>many|TRBJ1-2|TRBV6-1|TRBD1
TGTGCCAGCGTGGGGACAGGTGCCTACTATGGCTACACCTTC
CASVGTGAYYGYTF
>many|TRBJ1-2|TRBV27|.
TGTGCCAGCAGTTTATCTAATGGCTATGGCTACACCTTC
CASSLSNGYGYTF
>few|TRBJ2-5|TRBV7-7|.
TGTGCTAGCAGCTTAGTCCGGGGCGGGTTTGAGACCCAGTACTTC
CASSLVRGGFETQYF
>.|TRBJ2-2|TRBV6-1|TRBD1
TGTGCCAGCAACCAGGGGGCCGGCACCGGGGAGCTGTTTTTT
CASNQGAGTGELFF
>many|TRBJ2-4|TRBV6-2/TRBV6-3|TRBD2
TGTGCCAGCACCCCCATTCGTAGCGGGAAGGGTGACGGAAACATTCAGTACTTC
CASTPIRSGKGDGNIQYF
>.|TRBJ2-2|TRBV6-1|.
TGTGCCAGCAGCTCCGACAGCCCCAACACCGGGGAGCTGTTTTTT
CASSSDSPNTGELFF
>many|TRBJ1-2|TRBV6-1|.
TGTGCCAGCAGTGGAATTCTTGGGAACTATGGCTACACCTTC
CASSGILGNYGYTF
>many|TRBJ2-7|TRBV6-2/TRBV6-3|.
TGTGCCAGCAGCCACCAAGAAAGCTCCTACGAGCAGTACTTC
CASSHQESSYEQYF
>many|TRBJ1-5|TRBV6-2/TRBV6-3|.
TGTGCCAGCACCCCCATACCTAGAGGGCAGCCACAAAAGCCCCAGCATTTT
CASTPIPRGQPQKPQHF
>.|TRBJ2-7|TRBV4-3|.
TGCGCCAGCAGCCAAGCCTGGGGATACGAGCAGTACTTC
CASSQAWGYEQYF
>.|TRBJ2-5|TRBV12-3/TRBV12-4|.
TGTGCCAGCAGTTTATTAGGGCGGGTCTCCGCCCAGTACTTC
CASSLLGRVSAQYF
>many|TRBJ2-7|TRBV15|.
TGTGCCACCAGCAGGGGCTTTGGCCCATACGAGCAGTACTTC
CATSRGFGPYEQYF
>many|TRBJ1-5|TRBV28|TRBD1
TGTGCCAGCAGACTACAGGGGTCCCAGCCCCAGCATTTT
CASRLQGSQPQHF
>many|TRBJ2-5|TRBV29-1|.
TGCAGCGCCTACCGGGACCCCCAAGAGACCCAGTACTTC
CSAYRDPQETQYF
>many|TRBJ1-5|TRBV6-1|.
TGTGCCAGCACTCGGGGCCCAAAGGAAAGCAATCAGCCCCAGCATTTT
CASTRGPKESNQPQHF
>.|TRBJ2-5|TRBV7-9|.
TGTGCCAGCAGCTGGGACACCCAGCCGGAGACCCAGTACTTC
CASSWDTQPETQYF
>many|TRBJ1-5|TRBV12-3/TRBV12-4|TRBD1
TGTGCCAGCAGTCCCGGGACAGTCAATCAGCCCCAGCATTTT
CASSPGTVNQPQHF
>many|TRBJ1-1|TRBV6-5|.
TGTGCCAGCAGTCCCTCGTGGGCGGACACTGAAGCTTTCTTT
CASSPSWADTEAFF
>many|TRBJ1-2|TRBV27|.
TGTGCCAGCAGTTTAGCCCCAACCCTCTATGGCTACACCTTC
CASSLAPTLYGYTF
>many|TRBJ2-7|TRBV19|TRBD1
TGTGCCAGTAGCAAGGGGCCCGGGACAGGCTACGAGCAGTACTTC
CASSKGPGTGYEQYF
>.|TRBJ2-7|TRBV5-1|.
TGCGCCAGCAGCTTACAGGGTTGGAACGAGCAGTACTTC
CASSLQGWNEQYF
>.|TRBJ2-7|TRBV9|.
TGTGCCAGCAGCGTCAGCCCTAGAGGCTCCTACGAGCAGTACTTC
CASSVSPRGSYEQYF
>many|TRBJ2-7|TRBV11-2|TRBD2
TGTGCCAGCAGCCTCTCTCGGACTAGCGTCTACGAGCAGTACTTC
CASSLSRTSVYEQYF
>many|TRBJ2-3|TRBV5-1|.
TGCGCCAGCAGCTCCGCTAGCACAGATACGCAGTATTTT
CASSSASTDTQYF
>many|TRBJ1-2|TRBV6-5|.
TGTGCCAGCAGTTACTCGAGGCAAAACTATGGCTACACCTTC
CASSYSRQNYGYTF
>.|TRBJ2-2|TRBV4-1|.
TGCGCCAGCCGATGGGACACCAACGCGAACACCGGGGAGCTGTTTTTT
CASRWDTNANTGELFF
>medium-sized|TRBJ2-7|TRBV6-2/TRBV6-3|.
TGTGCCAGCAGTTACTCGAGTCTGAGGGCCGGCTACGAGCAGTACTTC
CASSYSSLRAGYEQYF
>many|TRBJ1-1|TRBV6-5|.
TGTGCCAGCGCCGGGCCCGCCCGTATGAACACTGAAGCTTTCTTT
CASAGPARMNTEAFF
>.|TRBJ1-1|TRBV7-3|.
TGTGCCAGCAGCACAAGGGGTTCGGGCACTGAAGCTTTCTTT
CASSTRGSGTEAFF
>many|TRBJ1-2|TRBV12-3/TRBV12-4|TRBD1
TGTGCCAGCAGTTTTTTACAGGGGTCCCCCCGAGGCTACACCTTC
CASSFLQGSPRGYTF